These 4 T cell receptor beta chains were sequenced from one sample in a study of T cell responses to AZD1222 COVID-19 vaccine. Sequenced by immunoSEQ multiplex PCR; TCRdb stores in-frame clones only, minus some. The sample lists more than 100,000 clones, 90% seen once, with about 5% in the top ten. The specimen was peripheral blood, collected on day 0 of AZD1222 vaccination. These receptors were collected from an adult in good health.

CDR3 DNA sequence: TGTGCCAGCAGCGTAACGGGGCGAGCTTCAGATACGCAGTATTTT. It yields the protein CASSVTGRASDTQYF. The J gene is TRBJ2-3, the V gene TRBV9; the D gene could be TRBD1 or TRBD2 (5 bases each). V gave up 1 base and J gave up 4 bases, with 13 bases separating them. The CDR3 spans 15 residues. Germline CDR1 SGDLS, CDR2 YYNGEE.

The V gene is TRBV9, the J gene TRBJ2-2; D is uncertain. There are 14 residues in the CDR3. Germline V CDR1 and CDR2: SGDLS, YYNGEE. Trimming cost V 3 bases and J 1 base, with 7 bases left between them. The CDR3 loop is CASSARLNTGELFF. The CDR3 coding sequence is TGTGCCAGCAGCGCCCGACTGAACACCGGGGAGCTGTTTTTT.

This rearrangement joins TRBV4-2 to TRBJ2-5; 8 nucleotides line up with TRBD1. V lost 5 bases to trimming and J lost 2 bases; unmatched junction nucleotides: 7. The CDR3 consists of 15 residues. From germline, CDR1 is LGHNA and CDR2 YNFKEQ. DNA of the CDR3: TGTGCCAGCAGCTCCCGACAGGGGCATCAAGAGACCCAGTACTTC. Protein: CASSSRQGHQETQYF.

The chain carries TRBV2 and TRBJ2-3, with TRBD2 matching over 10 bases. V trimming: 8 bases; J trimming: 6 bases; junction bases outside the gene matches: 5. Germline V CDR1 and CDR2: SNHLY, FYNNEI. This CDR3 comprises 13 residues. CDR3 protein: CASGAGGLDTQYF. The CDR3 bases are TGTGCCAGCGGAGCGGGGGGGCTGGATACGCAGTATTTT.